Following are 15 T cell receptor beta chains from one sample sequenced in a study of T cells in Graves' hyperthyroidism and ophthalmopathy. Using RNA transcripts as the source, TCR beta CDR3 regions were amplified. HTBI primers drove first-round RT-PCR of the TCR CDR3. TCRdb re-derived calls from the multiplex PCR reads in MiXCR, one entry per CDR3 protein. The sample yields nearly 600,000 distinct CDR3 sequences, approximately 13% seen once. Specimen: blood. Every receptor here comes from a woman between 25 and 40 years old with Graves' hyperthyroidism that later progressed to Graves' ophthalmopathy.

This clonotype was observed at least ten times. The DNA of the CDR3 is TGTGCCAGCAGTTCGTACGGGGCTTACAATGAGCAGTTCTTC. This encodes CASSSYGAYNEQFF. The J gene is TRBJ2-1, the V gene TRBV6-2 or TRBV6-3; the D gene could be TRBD1 or TRBD2 (5 bases each). The CDR3 covers 14 residues. The germline V gene encodes CDR1 MNHEY and CDR2 SVGEGT. Deletions cut 4 bases from V and 4 bases from J, with 11 bases between.

This clonotype was recorded a few times. The V call is TRBV12-5, the J call TRBJ2-7; D uncertain. The CDR3 loop spans 13 amino acids. With 1 base removed from V and 2 bases from J, the gap between germline ends came to 6 bases. In germline, CDR1 is LGHNT, CDR2 FRNRAP. DNA of the CDR3: TGTGCTAGTGGTTTGGACAGAGCCTACGAGCAGTACTTC. The encoded protein is CASGLDRAYEQYF.

Comments on this clonotype: Compared with germline, one end of the junction differs, possibly owing to a read error. This chain links TRBV2 with TRBJ1-1; weak D call: TRBD1 (5 bases). Germline V gives CDR1 SNHLY, CDR2 FYNNEI. The CDR3 length is 19 residues. CDR3 residues: CASSLNPGSRQHPTSEAFF. The CDR3 DNA sequence: TGCGCCAGCAGTTTGAACCCCGGGTCCCGACAGCATCCCACCAGTGAAGCTTTCTTT.

This clonotype was counted only a few times. V and J are TRBV5-1 and TRBJ2-3; D ambiguous. The germline gives CDR1 SGHRS, CDR2 YFSETQ. The CDR3 is made up of 17 amino acids. Between the trimmed V and J ends, which lost 0 bases and 0 bases, there was a span of 14 bases. CDR3 sequence (DNA): TGCGCCAGCAGCTTGGGTCCCCCTGCTTCTAGCACAGATACGCAGTATTTT. This codes for CASSLGPPASSTDTQYF.

This clonotype was detected many times. The chain links TRBV9 to TRBJ2-2, with a possible D match to TRBD2 (5 bases). The V gene lost 3 bases and the J gene lost 1 base, with 13 bases spanning the gap. The CDR3 has 16 residues. Germline values: CDR1 SGDLS, CDR2 YYNGEE. The CDR3 loop reads CASSARGSLNTGELFF. The CDR3 DNA follows: TGTGCCAGCAGCGCCCGGGGAAGTCTGAACACCGGGGAGCTGTTTTTT.

This clonotype was counted only a few times. This sequence joins TRBV14 and TRBJ2-5; TRBD2 agrees at 7 bases. The germline V gene encodes CDR1 SGHDN and CDR2 FVKESK. J lost 0 bases, V lost 5 bases, and 9 bases had no gene match. This CDR3 is 16 amino acids long. The CDR3 loop is CASSKPSGLYQETQYF. For the CDR3, the DNA is TGTGCCAGCAGCAAACCTAGCGGACTATACCAAGAGACCCAGTACTTC.

This clonotype came up many times. The genes are TRBV11-2 and TRBJ2-7; TRBD1 aligns across 9 bases. Germline loops: CDR1 SGHAT, CDR2 FQNNGV. V lost 3 bases to trimming and J lost 6 bases; unmatched junction nucleotides: 6. This CDR3 is 14 amino acids long. CDR3 amino acids: CASSLNRGPSEQYF. CDR3 nucleotide sequence: TGTGCCAGCAGCTTGAACAGGGGGCCTTCCGAGCAGTACTTC.

This clonotype has a count of ten or more. The rearrangement uses TRBV7-9 and TRBJ1-2; a weak D match, TRBD1 (6 bases). CDR1 and CDR2 from the germline V gene are SEHNR and FQNEAQ (reference sequence). The CDR3 extends over 13 amino acids. Trimming took 7 bases from V and 3 from J, leaving 12 bases between them. In DNA, the CDR3 is TGTGCCAGCACCCCGGGACAAGACTATGGCTACACCTTC. This gives the protein CASTPGQDYGYTF.

This clonotype came up many times. This sequence joins TRBV12-3 or TRBV12-4 and TRBJ2-7; a possible D gene is TRBD1 (6 bases). V gave up 6 bases and J gave up 4 bases, with 13 bases separating them. This CDR3 is built from 13 residues. The CDR3 reads CASSRQDLYEQYF. CDR3 bases: TGTGCCAGCAGCCGACAGGACCTGTACGAGCAGTACTTC.

The sample holds many counts of this clonotype. The chain combines TRBV20-1 with TRBJ2-1, with D possibly TRBD2 on 5 matching bases. Trimming left V 2 bases short and J 9 bases short, with 14 bases between. The germline V gene has CDR1 DFQATT and CDR2 SNEGSKA (reference sequence). The CDR3 sequence is 13 residues long. As DNA, the CDR3 is TGCAGTGCTAGATCCCTAGCATGGGGTGAGCAGTTCTTC. This encodes CSARSLAWGEQFF.

V gene TRBV4-1 combines with J gene TRBJ2-2; the match to TRBD2 covers 9 bases. Germline V gene data show CDR1 as MGHRA and CDR2 as YSYEKL. The CDR3 has 16 residues. The trim removed 8 bases at V and 3 bases at J, leaving 10 bases unmatched. CDR3 residues: CASALIAGEDTGELFF. DNA for the CDR3: TGCGCCAGCGCACTAATAGCGGGAGAGGACACCGGGGAGCTGTTTTTT.

This clonotype has at least ten counts. This chain links TRBV12-5 with TRBJ1-5; 9 bases are shared with TRBD1. V trimming: 0 bases; J trimming: 6 bases; junction bases outside the gene matches: 9. In germline, CDR1 is LGHNT, CDR2 FRNRAP. The CDR3 is made up of 17 amino acids. CDR3: CASGLVLGTGYSQPQHF. Written as DNA, the CDR3 is TGTGCTAGTGGTTTGGTCCTCGGGACAGGGTATAGTCAGCCCCAGCATTTT.

This clonotype was seen many times. The rearrangement links TRBV20-1 to TRBJ1-2; D unresolved. Germline V gives CDR1 DFQATT, CDR2 SNEGSKA (reference sequence). The CDR3 loop spans 13 amino acids. With 0 bases removed from V and 4 bases from J, the gap between germline ends came to 9 bases. CDR3 DNA: TGCAGTGCTAGAGATTCCCAGGTCTATGGCTACACCTTC. It specifies CSARDSQVYGYTF.

This clonotype was seen ten or more times. The V call is TRBV7-2, the J call TRBJ2-5, with 12 bases matching TRBD2. The CDR3 has 15 residues. Germline CDR1 is SGHTA and CDR2 is FQGNSA. J lost 3 bases, V lost 5 bases, and 4 bases had no gene match. As DNA, the CDR3 is TGTGCCAGCAGCCCCCGGACTAGCGGGAAAGAGACCCAGTACTTC. Residues: CASSPRTSGKETQYF.

Of note for this clonotype: With a much larger clone just one base away, this may be a read error. The rearrangement joins TRBV29-1 to TRBJ1-1; D not certain. Germline V gene lookup returns CDR1 SQVTM and CDR2 ANQGSEA. The CDR3 contains 12 residues. The CDR3 region has the DNA TGCAGCGTTGACACCACGAACACTGAAGCTCTCTTT. Translation gives CSVDTTNTEALF.